This TCR beta chain was observed in a study of T cells in women clearing cervical HPV infection. Whole-study findings and limits: Richness differences could reflect unmeasured T-cell content per sample. Controls had more TRBV6-7 (0.16%) than cases (approximately 0.11%).

Comments on this clone: Its antigen is not identified. The read terminates 3 residues before the CDR3 end, so the remaining end is supplied by the germline J gene.

The CDR3 spans 14 residues. The V end lost 5 bases, the J end lost 1 base, and 10 bases lay between the germline ends. CDR1 LGHNA and CDR2 YNFKEQ come from the germline V gene. TCRdb keeps only in-frame clones here, not all; method: immunoSEQ multiplex PCR. The sample has 31,000 or so clones. The rearrangement links TRBV4-2 to TRBJ2-3; possibly TRBD1 for D (5 bases). The clonotype comes from a woman aged 18-69 years with a cervical HPV16 infection that either progressed to CIN3+ or cleared (not recorded which). Sequencing used blood buffy coat. CDR3 amino acids: CASSKTQGTDTQYF. The covered CDR3 bases are TGTGCCAGCAGCAAAACACAGGGCACAGATACG.